The clone carrying this TCR beta chain occurred many times. This beta chain is a stray sequence in a library constructed for alpha chains; its clone size is not meaningful. Stated time point: sample taken at primary tumor resection. Trimming took off 4 bases at V and 2 bases at J, with 12 bases between the two ends. The CDR3 has 15 amino acids. The germline V gene encodes CDR1 MNHEY and CDR2 SMNVEV (reference sequence). TCRdb independently ran MiXCR on the 5' RACE reads; one entry per CDR3 protein. The profile shows about 15,000 distinct CDR3 sequences, roughly 3.9% of them singletons. The source of the sample is a study of spatial heterogeneity in lung cancer.

This clonotype originated in a male donor with early-stage non-small cell lung cancer. The source material was normal lung tissue next to the tumor, sampled at surgery. The chain is built from TRBV27 and TRBJ2-4; D is possibly TRBD1 or TRBD2 (5 bases each). The CDR3 DNA reads TGTGCCAGCAGTTCGTGGGACCCGACCAAAAACATTCAGTACTTC. Its translation: CASSSWDPTKNIQYF.